These 30 T cell receptor beta chains originate from one sample sequenced in a study of regulatory T cells in long-lasting Graves disease. Sample time point: newly diagnosed GD, antithyroid drugs for less than 3 months. RNA from PBMCs was the source of the TCR library. With iRepertoire HTBI primers and Arm-PCR of CDR3 regions, TCR beta libraries were built. In TCRdb, the multiplex PCR reads were re-called with MiXCR into one record per CDR3 protein. The sample records approximately 400,000 distinct CDR3 sequences, 15% to 17% being singletons. The source material was peripheral blood mononuclear cells (PBMCs), sampled at new diagnosis, from a patient treated with antithyroid drugs. The receptors were gathered from a female donor with Graves disease.

This clonotype appeared many times. The rearrangement links TRBV27 to TRBJ2-2; D is undetermined. Trimming pared 4 bases from V and 3 bases from J, leaving 9 bases between. This CDR3 comprises 14 residues. Germline V gives CDR1 MNHEY, CDR2 SMNVEV (reference sequence). CDR3 sequence: CASSSIPYTGELFF. CDR3 in DNA: TGTGCCAGCAGTTCCATCCCTTACACCGGGGAGCTGTTTTTT.

This clonotype was picked up many times. The V call is TRBV10-3, the J call TRBJ2-1; TRBD2 aligns across 9 bases. The V segment lost 11 bases and the J segment 4 bases; nucleotides outside the gene matches: 3. Germline V gene sequence: CDR1 ENHRY, CDR2 SYGVKD. This CDR3 is 12 amino acids long. The CDR3 sequence is CAASGAYNEQFF. DNA of the CDR3: TGTGCCGCTAGCGGGGCGTACAATGAGCAGTTCTTC.

This clonotype occurred many times. The DNA of the CDR3 is TGCAGTGCCCACAACAGGGACTCCTATGGCTACACCTTC. This sequence encodes CSAHNRDSYGYTF. V gene TRBV20-1 combines with J gene TRBJ1-2; D possibly corresponds to TRBD1 (6 bases). Trimming took 6 bases from V and 4 from J, leaving 15 bases between them. Germline-derived CDR1 and CDR2 are DFQATT and SNEGSKA (reference sequence). The CDR3 has 13 amino acids.

Ten or more counts support this clonotype. This CDR3 is CATSDQFRRQFF. Here the CDR3 DNA reads TGTGCCACCAGTGACCAATTCCGACGGCAGTTCTTC. This chain uses TRBV24-1 with TRBJ2-1, with D unclear. The CDR3 is 12 amino acids. CDR1 and CDR2 from the germline V gene are KGHDR and SFDVKD. Trimming removed 4 bases from V and 12 bases from J, with 12 bases in between.

This clonotype has at least ten counts. The CDR3 coding sequence is TGTGCCAGCTCACCACCGGGTGAGGACGAGCAGTACTTC. This encodes CASSPPGEDEQYF. J is TRBJ2-7 and V is TRBV18; D is ambiguous. CDR1 is KGHSH and CDR2 is LQKENI in the germline V gene. The V and J ends lost 0 bases and 5 bases respectively, with 8 bases between them. The CDR3 is 13 residues long.

This clonotype was seen repeatedly, ten times or more. The CDR3 nucleotides are TGTGCCAGCAGTTACAGTCACACCCAAGAGACCCAGTACTTC. It yields the protein CASSYSHTQETQYF. J is TRBJ2-5 and V is TRBV6-5; D remains unclear. The V gene's germline CDR1 is MNHEY and CDR2 SVGAGI. Trimming removed 2 bases from V and 1 base from J, with 8 bases in between. The length of the CDR3 is 14 residues.

In this sample, this clonotype turned up many times. The chain uses TRBV7-9 and TRBJ1-2; the D is unclear. V dropped 0 bases and J dropped 2 bases, with 10 bases sitting between them. In germline, CDR1 is SEHNR, CDR2 FQNEAQ (reference sequence). The CDR3 extends over 15 amino acids. CDR3 sequence: CASSLAGDSNYGYTF. In DNA form, the CDR3 reads TGTGCCAGCAGCTTAGCTGGCGATTCGAACTATGGCTACACCTTC.

The table lists this clonotype with many counts. The chain combines TRBV7-3 with TRBJ2-1; the match to TRBD2 covers 7 bases. With V trimmed by 5 bases and J by 6 bases, 10 bases remained unmatched. Germline V lookup: CDR1 SGHTA, CDR2 FQGTGA. The CDR3 runs 15 residues. The CDR3 is CASSPRGGYSNEQFF. DNA for the CDR3: TGTGCCAGCAGCCCGAGGGGAGGGTACAGCAATGAGCAGTTCTTC.

The chain employs TRBV28 and TRBJ1-5; D is undetermined. V lost 4 bases to trimming and J lost 0 bases, with 10 bases between them. CDR1 MDHEN and CDR2 SYDVKM come from the germline V gene. The CDR3 covers 15 residues. CDR3 sequence: CASSYQPDSNQPQHF. The CDR3 region has the DNA TGTGCCAGCAGTTACCAGCCAGATAGCAATCAGCCCCAGCATTTT.

The chain employs TRBV6-2 or TRBV6-3 and TRBJ1-2; D uncertain. The CDR3 length is 14 residues. Germline CDR1 reads MNHEY; CDR2 reads SVGEGT. Trimming left V 4 bases short and J 4 bases short, with 13 bases between. The CDR3 coding sequence is TGTGCCAGCAGTTTCCAGGACCTATCCTATGGCTACACCTTC. Residues: CASSFQDLSYGYTF.

This clonotype was seen repeatedly, ten times or more. The chain recombines TRBV9 with TRBJ2-1; D is tentatively TRBD1 or TRBD2 (6 bases each). This CDR3 contains 16 residues. CDR1 and CDR2 (germline): SGDLS, YYNGEE. Trimming took 0 bases from V and 1 from J, leaving 11 bases between them. The CDR3 protein is CASSVGGARSYNEQFF. CDR3 DNA sequence: TGTGCCAGCAGCGTAGGGGGGGCAAGGTCCTACAATGAGCAGTTCTTC.

This clonotype has at least ten counts. This chain joins TRBV10-1 and TRBJ1-1; D remains unclear. CDR3 length: 13 amino acids. Between the trimmed V and J ends, which lost 6 bases and 1 base, there was a span of 9 bases. Looked up from germline, CDR1 is WNHNN and CDR2 is SYGVQD (reference sequence). The CDR3 region is CASRRDTNTEAFF. The CDR3 DNA sequence: TGCGCCAGCAGAAGAGATACGAACACTGAAGCTTTCTTT.

In its sample, this clonotype was seen a few times. The V gene is TRBV12-5, the J gene TRBJ2-5, with 9 bases fitting TRBD2. The ends lost 6 bases at V and 4 bases at J; junction bases unmatched: 3. The V gene's germline CDR1 is LGHNT and CDR2 FRNRAP. The CDR3 is 13 residues long. CDR3 amino acids: CASGISGRETQYF. The CDR3 bases are TGTGCTAGTGGAATTAGCGGGAGAGAGACCCAGTACTTC. Full variable domain (missing parts from reference TRBV12-5 and TRBJ2-5): DARVTQTPRHKVTEMGQEVTMRCQPILGHNTVFWYRQTMMQGLELLAYFRNRAPLDDSGMPKDRFSAEMPDATLATLKIQPSEPRDSAVYFCASGISGRETQYFGPGTRLLVL.

The rearrangement uses TRBV5-6 and TRBJ2-2, with D perhaps matching TRBD2 (5 bases). This CDR3 has 14 amino acids. V lost 7 bases and J lost 0, with 10 bases in between. CDR1 is SGHDT and CDR2 is YYEEEE in the germline V gene. The CDR3 here is CASGPLANTGELFF. The DNA of the CDR3 is TGTGCCAGCGGACCACTAGCGAACACCGGGGAGCTGTTTTTT.

This clonotype came up many times. The chain joins TRBV6-5 to TRBJ1-1; D ambiguous. CDR1 is MNHEY, CDR2 SVGAGI, per germline. V lost 0 bases and J 4 bases, leaving 15 bases between the germline ends. The length of the CDR3 is 16 residues. This CDR3 reads CASSYSNSFLLTEAFF. Written as DNA, the CDR3 is TGTGCCAGCAGTTACTCGAACAGCTTCCTTCTCACTGAAGCTTTCTTT.

This sequence joins TRBV7-2 and TRBJ2-7; D ambiguous. The germline gives CDR1 SGHTA, CDR2 FQGNSA. The CDR3 length is 13 residues. V was cut by 5 bases and J by 1 base, with 9 bases left in between. The CDR3 DNA follows: TGTGCCAGCAGCCCAACGGTATCCTACGAGCAGTACTTC. This encodes CASSPTVSYEQYF.

This clonotype was seen at least ten times. The genes are TRBV10-1 and TRBJ2-3; D could derive from TRBD1 or TRBD2 (5 bases each). The CDR3 is 16 residues long. V shed 3 bases and J shed 1 base, with 14 bases lying between them. Germline V lookup: CDR1 WNHNN, CDR2 SYGVQD (reference sequence). The CDR3 loop reads CASSDSGTIRTDTQYF. CDR3 DNA: TGCGCCAGCAGTGATTCCGGGACGATACGCACAGATACGCAGTATTTT.

In this sample, this clonotype turned up many times. V and J are TRBV20-1 and TRBJ1-6; TRBD1 agrees at 8 bases. The V gene's germline CDR1 is DFQATT and CDR2 SNEGSKA (reference sequence). The CDR3 is 14 amino acids. Losses at the gene ends were 4 bases for V and 7 bases for J; bases not matched to a gene: 6. The CDR3 loop is CSAKPGQENSPLHF. CDR3 nucleotides: TGCAGTGCTAAACCGGGACAGGAAAATTCACCCCTCCACTTT.

This clonotype was seen repeatedly, ten times or more. The chain has TRBV4-1 and TRBJ1-1; D might be TRBD1 (5 bases). Trimming took 6 bases from V and 1 from J, leaving 9 bases between them. This CDR3 is 13 amino acids long. Germline V gene sequence: CDR1 MGHRA, CDR2 YSYEKL. The DNA of the CDR3 is TGCGCCAGCAGATCGCAGGGGAACACTGAAGCTTTCTTT. This gives the protein CASRSQGNTEAFF.

This clonotype was seen many times. V gene TRBV6-1 combines with J gene TRBJ1-4; tentatively, D is TRBD1 (6 bases). Per the germline V gene, CDR1 is MNHNS and CDR2 is SASEGT. The V gene lost 6 bases and the J gene lost 7 bases, with 9 bases spanning the gap. The CDR3 is 12 amino acids. The CDR3 nucleotides read TGTGCCAGCAGACAGGGAATTGAAAAACTGTTTTTT. It translates to CASRQGIEKLFF.

In this sample, this clonotype turned up many times. This chain links TRBV2 with TRBJ2-6; the D call may be TRBD1 or TRBD2 (5 bases each). The CDR3 extends over 17 amino acids. Germline lookup yields CDR1 SNHLY and CDR2 FYNNEI. V was trimmed by 8 bases and J by 0 bases, leaving 17 bases between them. The CDR3 sequence is CASVKGTDFSGANVLTF. The CDR3 DNA sequence: TGTGCCAGCGTAAAAGGGACGGACTTCTCTGGGGCCAACGTCCTGACTTTC.

At least ten counts were recorded for this clonotype. This rearrangement joins TRBV7-9 to TRBJ2-7, with 12 bases fitting TRBD2. CDR3 size: 16 residues. V lost 5 bases, J lost 0 bases, and 5 bases stayed unmatched. The germline V gene has CDR1 SEHNR and CDR2 FQNEAQ (reference sequence). The CDR3: CASSLEGLAGSYEQYF. In nucleotides, the CDR3 is TGTGCCAGCAGCCTAGAGGGACTAGCGGGCTCCTACGAGCAGTACTTC. The complete variable domain, with remaining parts taken from reference TRBV7-9 and TRBJ2-7, reads DTGVSQNPRHKITKRGQNVTFRCDPISEHNRLYWYRQTLGQGPEFLTYFQNEAQLEKSRLLSDRFSAERPKGSFSTLEIQRTEQGDSAMYLCASSLEGLAGSYEQYFGPGTRLTVT.

This clonotype was recorded many times. The chain uses TRBV11-2 and TRBJ2-5; tentatively, D is TRBD2 (6 bases). V lost 0 bases, J lost 1 base, and 12 bases lay in between. The CDR3 contains 16 residues. Germline lookup yields CDR1 SGHAT and CDR2 FQNNGV. The CDR3 DNA reads as TGTGCCAGCAGCTTAGATGGGGGAGGTGTCCAAGAGACCCAGTACTTC. This sequence encodes CASSLDGGGVQETQYF.

This clonotype has a count of ten or more. CDR3 DNA: TGTGCCAGCAGAGTTCGGGACAGAGCCAATGAGCAGTTCTTC. This sequence encodes CASRVRDRANEQFF. V is TRBV12-3 or TRBV12-4 and J is TRBJ2-1; 7 nucleotides line up with TRBD1. V lost 6 bases, J lost 6 bases, and 8 bases stayed unmatched. The CDR3 runs to 14 residues.

On this clonotype itself: A much larger clonotype is one base distant, so this may be a read error. The chain recombines TRBV3-1 with TRBJ2-7; TRBD1 agrees at 7 bases. The germline V gene encodes CDR1 LGHDT and CDR2 YNNKEL (reference sequence). This CDR3 region has 16 residues. The CDR3 DNA is TGTACCAGCAGCCAAGACTCCGGACAGGCATCCTACGAGCAGTACTTC. It encodes CTSSQDSGQASYEQYF.

This clonotype showed up just a few times. The V and J genes are TRBV24-1 and TRBJ1-1; 8 bases are shared with TRBD1. Trimming at V came to 5 bases and at J to 1 base, leaving 8 bases not matched to a gene. Germline CDR1 KGHDR, CDR2 SFDVKD. The CDR3 consists of 16 residues. CDR3 nucleotide sequence: TGTGCCACCAGTGGTGGCTCGGGACAGGCGAACACTGAAGCTTTCTTT. Protein sequence: CATSGGSGQANTEAFF.

The chain links TRBV4-1 to TRBJ2-2, with a weak D call TRBD2 (7 bases). Looked up from germline, CDR1 is MGHRA and CDR2 is YSYEKL. This CDR3 region has 17 residues. Deletions cut 4 bases from V and 4 bases from J, with 19 bases between. The CDR3 spells CASSLEGGGFRTGELFF. The CDR3 coding sequence is TGCGCCAGCAGCCTGGAGGGGGGGGGCTTTCGCACCGGGGAGCTGTTTTTT.

In DNA, the CDR3 is TGTGCCTGGAGTAACGCGGTCGACCAAAATCAGCCCCAGCATTTT. Protein: CAWSNAVDQNQPQHF. The chain joins TRBV30 to TRBJ1-5; D call uncertain. Trimming removed 2 bases from V and 4 bases from J, with 15 bases in between. The CDR3 has 15 residues. The germline V gene encodes CDR1 GTSNPN and CDR2 SVGIG (reference sequence). Based on the CDR3 plus reference TRBV30 and TRBJ1-5, the full variable domain is SQTIHQWPATLVQPVGSPLSLECTVEGTSNPNLYWYRQAAGRGLQLLFYSVGIGQISSEVPQNLSASRPQDRQFILSSKKLLLSDSGFYLCAWSNAVDQNQPQHFGDGTRLSIL.

This sequence joins TRBV11-2 and TRBJ2-5; 8 bases are shared with TRBD2. V lost 5 bases and J lost 5; bases outside the gene matches: 13. CDR3 length: 16 residues. The germline gives CDR1 SGHAT, CDR2 FQNNGV. CDR3 nucleotides: TGTGCCAGCAGCCCTGGAGCGGGAGTGCTCGACGAGACCCAGTACTTC. It yields the protein CASSPGAGVLDETQYF.

This clonotype was detected a few times. The chain couples TRBV15 to TRBJ2-7; 7 bases align to TRBD1. Losses at the gene ends were 1 base for V and 7 bases for J; bases not matched to a gene: 10. This CDR3 comprises 15 residues. CDR1 is LNHNV, CDR2 YYDKDF, per germline (reference sequence). The CDR3 loop reads CATSRAGTEPMEQYF. The CDR3 region has the DNA TGTGCCACCAGCAGAGCCGGGACAGAGCCTATGGAGCAGTACTTC. Full variable domain (missing parts from reference TRBV15 and TRBJ2-7): DAMVIQNPRYQVTQFGKPVTLSCSQTLNHNVMYWYQQKSSQAPKLLFHYYDKDFNNEADTPDNFQSRRPNTSFCFLDIRSPGLGDTAMYLCATSRAGTEPMEQYFGPGTRLTVT.